The source of this T cell receptor (beta chain) is a study of cytomegalovirus exposure and HLA in healthy donors. Study-wide findings and caveats: Among the sequence variants, a highly shared cluster was likely an artifact of sequencing. HLA allele associations emerged for under 20,000 TCR beta sequences in a later analysis, at 0.05 false discovery rate. Among TCR beta chains, those listed as cytomegalovirus-associated numbered approximately 150. HLA-A and HLA-B allele assignments for most subjects were reportedly predicted accurately using TCR beta sequences.

PCR amplification relied on 60 Vbeta primers (plus 13 Jbeta primers). Repertoires were generated with immunoSEQ multiplex PCR, while TCRdb's copy carries only in-frame clones and drops some. The sample carries around 38,000 clones, 66% recorded once. A remark on this clone: What it recognizes is unknown.

Sequenced material: PBMCs. This TCR was sampled from a man aged 45-65 years in good health and CMV-seropositive.

CDR3 in DNA: TGTGCTAGTGCTCAAGGAAGGGGCGCGACTAACTATGGCTACACCTTC. The encoded protein is CASAQGRGATNYGYTF. This rearrangement joins TRBV12-5 to TRBJ1-2, with D possibly being TRBD1 (5 bases). The CDR3 runs 16 residues. The germline V gene has CDR1 LGHNT and CDR2 FRNRAP. Between the trimmed V and J ends, which lost 7 bases and 0 bases, there was a span of 18 bases. Drawing the rest from reference TRBV12-5 and TRBJ1-2, the complete variable domain is DARVTQTPRHKVTEMGQEVTMRCQPILGHNTVFWYRQTMMQGLELLAYFRNRAPLDDSGMPKDRFSAEMPDATLATLKIQPSEPRDSAVYFCASAQGRGATNYGYTFGSGTRLTVV.